This T cell receptor beta chain was sequenced for a study of cytomegalovirus exposure and HLA in healthy donors (dated by TCRdb to the late 2010s). For the study in its entirety: An earlier analysis of approximately 640 of the donors reported roughly 300 Gb of sequence data and roughly 100 million unique TCR beta sequences from 150 million to 200 million T cells. An early release covering roughly 640 HLA-typed donors comprised around 300 gigabases of sequencing data and around 86 million unique TCR sequences. Among the roughly 400 genotyped donors, approximately 81% belonged to the genetic ancestry cluster associated with self-reported Caucasian donors. The study was designed to test whether signatures of past pathogen exposure could be identified by cataloging public T cell receptors. The study used immunosequencing to profile the T cell repertoires of approximately 650 subjects and linked those repertoires to cytomegalovirus serostatus. Along with the roughly 670-subject first cohort, a separate validation cohort of some 130 different subjects was used. The study combined high-throughput TCR immunosequencing, statistical association of individual TCRs with disease status, and machine learning to predict cytomegalovirus infection status. A later analysis re-analyzed previously published TCR beta repertoires from 600 to 850 donors and added high-resolution HLA genotyping to study TCR occurrence patterns. In the later analysis, no new phenotypic data were used to find candidate immune exposures; instead, reliance was placed on TCR beta sequences and their occurrence across donors. An earlier analysis of nearly 600 of the donors applied high-throughput TCR beta sequencing to assess whether each TCR beta V gene segment acted as functional or pseudogenic. Alongside the repertoire data, information on donor age, sex, ethnicity and CMV serostatus was compiled. In a later genetic analysis, genome-wide SNP genotypes for about 65% of the 666 donors were used, and that subset was treated as a discovery cohort. Every repertoire in the discovery cohort had been generated on one and the same sequencing platform. HLA typing covered class I and class II loci at four-digit resolution. The number of donors typed differed by locus, with about 629-630 for A, B, C, DRB1 and DQB1, roughly 520 for DQA1, approximately 570 for DPA1, and approximately 470 for DPB1. Roughly five DR-DQ haplotypes were handled as single units for association and clustering because linkage in the cohort was strong. On average, roughly 240,000 unique TCR beta nucleotide sequences were sequenced per donor among a few hundred genotyped donors of the cohort, with roughly 20% of those sequences being non-productive. General conclusions and limits of the study: A cluster of highly shared sequence variants was judged likely to be a technical artifact of the sequencing pipeline. A later analysis associated about 17,000 TCR beta sequences with specific HLA alleles at a false discovery rate of 0.05. Because counts were too low, about 15 rarely observed V segments, including chromosome 9 orphons, were left out of the earlier analysis of a few hundred of the donors. V-gene and J-gene trimming of TCR beta chains was associated with a missense DCLRE1C variant in a later genetic analysis, and the association was replicated in an independent cohort. A later analysis found that HLA-associated TCR beta chains were more clonally expanded and had lower generation probabilities than equally common non-associated chains. Compared with the roughly 600-donor mean, donors in an Asian-associated ancestry cluster had fewer N-insertions in productive TCRs, according to a later genetic analysis. In a later analysis, TCR association rates were found to vary across HLA loci, with the most associated TCRs seen for DRB1 alleles and the fewest for HLA-C alleles. According to the authors, the approach could potentially be generalized to other disease states and immunological phenotypes. Sequencing depth was assumed to be roughly uniform across donors in the presence/absence analyses, though that assumption may not hold. CMV serostatus was the only immune exposure information available for the cohort. The classifier was reported to diagnose cytomegalovirus status with high specificity and sensitivity in both the original and validation cohorts. Most CMV-associated TCR beta chains appeared to be HLA-restricted in a later analysis, and the HLA associations seemed to be driven largely by CMV exposure. Assigning TCR associations to individual alleles was difficult when HLA alleles, especially DR and DQ, strongly co-occurred. This cohort had only TCR beta chains sequenced, and the lack of alpha or paired-chain data limited which features could be detected. A further reported finding was that TCR beta sequences accurately predicted the HLA-A and HLA-B alleles for most subjects in the first cohort. Most TCR sequences were observed very rarely across donors, whereas some public TCRs were present in many individuals. In vitro tests confirmed that a few of the cytomegalovirus-associated TCR beta chains recognize cytomegalovirus antigens. Broadly in line with IMGT annotations, most TCR beta V segments showed up in productive rearrangements about 87% or about 30% of the time in an earlier analysis of around 550 of the donors. Several of the top co-occurrence clusters appeared to be linked to parvovirus B19, influenza, CMV and Epstein-Barr virus, according to a later analysis. Because HLA typing was missing for some donors at each locus, association tests included only the typed subset. A total of about 150 TCR beta chains were listed by the study as associated with cytomegalovirus. Linkage disequilibrium might explain the correlated functional status among segregating V segments, but an unknown experimental factor could not be excluded.

The cohort comprised hundreds of healthy bone marrow donors. At the time of sampling, all cohort members were nominally healthy, though unrecorded immune exposures were likely present. The donor tested CMV seronegative, placing the donor among the approximately 400 seronegative members of the cohort. A peripheral blood sample was provided by each donor, and peripheral blood mononuclear cells were used for TCR beta sequencing. The Qiagen DNeasy Blood Extraction Kit was used to extract genomic DNA from the blood cell samples. Library method: the immunoSEQ multiplex PCR assay. A mixture of 60 forward primers for TCR Vbeta segments and 13 reverse primers for TCR Jbeta segments was used in the multiplex PCR. Amplification of the CDR3 region of rearranged TCR beta genes was performed with a multiplex PCR assay on genomic DNA. Amplified TCR beta libraries were sequenced as 87-base-pair reads on the Illumina HiSeq System. Processing in the source paper ran as follows. A later analysis tallied tens of millions of unique TCR beta chains across the approximately 670 repertoires, and about 10 million of those chains were shared by two or more donors. A nearest-neighbor algorithm error-corrected the raw reads and collapsed the reads into unique sequences, merging closely related sequences to remove PCR and sequencing errors. Alignment of CDR3 sequences to IMGT reference sequences was used to assign V, D and J gene segments. Each retained sequence needed at least a six-nucleotide match to both a V gene segment and a J gene segment. Rearrangements were called productive when the CDR3 lacked stop codons and stayed in frame with V and J; all others were non-productive. Following IMGT convention, CDR3 was defined as the stretch from the second conserved V-encoded cysteine up to the conserved J-encoded phenylalanine. Sequences without an unambiguous match to a single V gene segment were excluded from the earlier analysis of 450 to 650 of the donors. An earlier analysis of fewer than 750 of the donors classified V segments as functional when productive rearrangements were above 56.7% and as segregating when the standard deviation between donors was above 5%. A statistical classification framework was built for diagnosing cytomegalovirus status from the catalog of TCR beta chain sequences. V and J gene assignment, in a later analysis, came from comparing TCR nucleotide sequences with IMGT/GENE-DB human TR gene sequences. A later analysis assigned CDR3 sequences and most-parsimonious VDJ recombination scenarios with the TCRdist pipeline. A later analysis defined each TCR beta chain by its CDR3 amino acid sequence plus V-gene family, and excluded reads lacking a unique V-gene family. A later analysis removed several hundred highly shared, low-generation-probability nucleotide sequences to deal with suspected cross-contamination and a sequencing artifact. For each public chain, a later analysis derived a clonal expansion index from normalized ranks of inferred template counts within each repertoire. In a later analysis, generation probabilities were computed using a VDJ recombination model fitted to out-of-frame rearrangements, and the results were checked against IGoR. A later analysis scored TCR-TCR, TCR-HLA and TCR-CMV co-occurrence with hypergeometric tests, applying a repertoire-size bias correction to TCR pairs. To estimate false discovery rates, a later analysis permuted the HLA or CMV assignments 20 times. In a later analysis, co-occurring TCRs were grouped using DBSCAN, with TCRdist sequence similarity added in when clustering inside HLA-allele-positive subsets. Repertoires with fewer than 30,000 or more than 120,000 public chains, plus five repertoires with anomalous nucleotide sharing, were excluded from co-occurrence clustering. TCRdb obtained this table from immuneACCESS and retained in-frame rearrangements with V and J assigned. These tables miss some clones; where compared with another copy, unresolved V genes account for less than half of the shortfall, and the remainder is unexplained. The V and J calls and clone size come from that table; D and trimming were worked out from the DNA. The sample data list about 100,000 clones, and roughly 80% of these were observed just once. The biggest ten clones account for roughly 0.71% of the sample.

As for this clone: Its antigen is still unknown. Per-base qualities were not stored, and no clone one base away is much larger.

This receptor was identified in an older woman in good health and CMV-seronegative. Sequences were obtained from PBMCs.

The CDR3 region has the sequence CASSLVRSYEQYF. The DNA sequence reads TGTGCCAGCAGCTTAGTCCGCTCCTACGAGCAGTACTTC. The sequence links TRBV11-2 to TRBJ2-7, with the D gene not clear enough to name. Taken from the germline V gene, the CDR1 and CDR2 loops are SGHAT and FQNNGV. The CDR3 runs 13 amino acids, cysteine and phenylalanine included. The only DNA kept is the CDR3, 39 bases in frame from the first base. V lost 1 base and J lost 0 bases; the stretch between them is 4 bases long.